This TCR beta chain was documented in a study of T cell responses to AZD1222 COVID-19 vaccine. The study's findings and limits: At baseline, seropositivity was found in only a handful of AZD1222 recipients.

With regard to this clone: Its antigen is still unknown.

Assay: immunoSEQ multiplex PCR; the TCRdb copy retains only in-frame clones and omits some. The sample consists of about 130,000 clones, over 75% of them appearing once. Trimming removed 0 bases from V and 4 bases from J, with 12 bases in between. Germline CDR1 and CDR2: KGHSH and LQKENI. The CDR3 sequence is 15 residues long. V usage is TRBV18 and J usage is TRBJ1-1; D is perhaps TRBD1 (5 bases). This sequence originates from an adult in good health. The sequencing used peripheral blood, collected on day 0 of AZD1222 vaccination. CDR3 amino acids: CASSPPALRGTEAFF. Written as DNA, the CDR3 is TGTGCCAGCTCACCACCAGCGTTGAGGGGCACTGAAGCTTTCTTT.